This T cell receptor (beta chain) was profiled in a study of spatial heterogeneity in lung cancer (dated by TCRdb to between 2019 and 2020). For the study in its entirety: Beta-chain transcripts were consistently detected in greater numbers than alpha-chain transcripts, which likely reflects a higher abundance of beta-chain transcripts. The study linked features of the TCR repertoire to counts of nonsynonymous mutations, which were determined by whole-exome sequencing of tumor tissue. TCR transcript counts in tumor regions correlated strongly with a T cell transcriptional module score from matched bulk RNA-seq. In non-small cell lung cancer, the study made a quantitative comparison of TCR alpha and beta repertoires among multiple tumor regions, matched nontumor lung and blood. At surgery, both alpha and beta chains were TCR-sequenced in around 240 tumor regions, some 64 matched nontumor lung samples and around 50 PBMC samples. In the raw uncorrected reads, each unique combination of TCR and UMI appeared on average more than ten times. The paper as a whole reports these results and caveats: Confirming at a functional level the hypothesis that regional TCRs recognize regional mutations was considered to require additional single-cell paired TCR alpha and beta sequencing. The tumor nonsynonymous mutation count correlated with the number of expanded intratumoral alpha and beta TCRs. Counts of ubiquitous and regional expanded TCRs were found to correlate with counts of ubiquitous and regional nonsynonymous mutations, respectively. TCR-seq was estimated to cover only around 7.2% of tumor T cells for alpha chains and approximately 13% for beta chains.

The germline V gene specifies SGDLS as CDR1 and YYNGEE as CDR2. V was cut back by 4 bases and J by 4 bases, leaving a gap of 14 bases between them. CDR3 length: 14 amino acids, cysteine to phenylalanine. Only the CDR3 region is kept as DNA, spanning 42 bases read in frame from base 1. The method behind the library was 5' RACE. Sequencing was performed on a NextSeq 500. To allow correction of PCR and sequencing errors, the TCR library protocol tagged every TCR cDNA molecule with a unique molecular identifier. The study's own analysis went as follows. TCR identification, UMI-based error correction and CDR3 extraction were performed with Decombinator tools. TCRs above a frequency of 2 per 1,000, corresponding to the top 1% of the tumor frequency distribution, were defined as expanded. Expanded tumor TCRs were classed as regional if statistically deemed absent (corrected P<0.05) from at least one tumor region, otherwise ubiquitous. Renyi diversity was calculated using the R vegan package after each repertoire was subsampled 100 times to 5,000 TCRs. To build CDR3 similarity networks, amino acid triplet string-kernel similarity was used, and CDR3s were connected when their pairwise similarity was above 0.82. TCRdb passed the public sequencing reads through fastp at Q25 and MiXCR, retaining productive beta sequences. Entries that share a CDR3 protein sequence are merged under the most common genes and DNA. TCRdb's processing, not the study's, gives the V and J calls here. This sample has approximately 12,000 distinct CDR3 sequences in its table, and around 10% of those were observed once. Of the sample, over 9.5% is held by the ten largest clones.

Judged by its sample share, this clonotype qualifies as medium-sized (0.01 to 0.1%). Its antigen is currently not known. The sample holds no much larger clone one base away, and base qualities are not on file. This sample's time point label indicates: sample taken at primary tumor resection. Samples were obtained from 65 to 90 patients with early-stage, untreated non-small cell lung cancer from the lung TRACERx cohort. Without any cell sorting, TCR sequencing was performed on whole RNA extracted either from tumor and nontumor lung tissue or from cryopreserved PBMC samples. Patients were selected for TCR sequencing only if sufficient RNA was available from at least two tumor regions. Tumor and adjacent nontumor lung specimens were reviewed by a lung pathologist before selection.

Source: lung tumor tissue, taken at surgery. This clonotype was obtained from a female donor with early-stage non-small cell lung cancer. Recombination connected TRBV9 to TRBJ1-1; no D gene call is confident. The encoded CDR3 is CASSQTGFFTEAFF. The DNA is as follows: TGTGCCAGCAGCCAAACGGGGTTCTTCACTGAAGCTTTCTTT.